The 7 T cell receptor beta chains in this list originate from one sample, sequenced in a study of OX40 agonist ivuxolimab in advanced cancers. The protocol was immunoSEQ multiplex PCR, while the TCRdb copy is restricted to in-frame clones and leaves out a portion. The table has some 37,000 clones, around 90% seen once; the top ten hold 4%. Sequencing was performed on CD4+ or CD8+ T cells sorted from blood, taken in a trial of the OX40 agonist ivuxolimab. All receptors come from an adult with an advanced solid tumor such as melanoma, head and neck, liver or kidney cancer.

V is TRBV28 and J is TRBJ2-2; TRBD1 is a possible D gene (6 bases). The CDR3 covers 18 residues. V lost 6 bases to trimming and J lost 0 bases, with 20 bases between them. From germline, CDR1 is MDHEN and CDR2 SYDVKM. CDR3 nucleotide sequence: TGTGCCAGCAGCTATACCGTACACAGGGACACGAACACCGGGGAGCTGTTTTTT. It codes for CASSYTVHRDTNTGELFF.

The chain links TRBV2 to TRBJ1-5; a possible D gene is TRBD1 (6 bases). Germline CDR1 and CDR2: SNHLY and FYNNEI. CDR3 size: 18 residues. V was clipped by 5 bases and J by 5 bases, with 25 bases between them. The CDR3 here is CASSRGHLDASTYQPQHF. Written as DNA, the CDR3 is TGTGCCAGCAGTCGGGGACATTTGGACGCCTCTACCTATCAGCCCCAGCATTTT.

The CDR3 nucleotides are TGTGCCAGCAGCTTAGCGCCGAGCGGGGGGCCCAACCAAGAGACCCAGTACTTC. Its protein product is CASSLAPSGGPNQETQYF. This chain uses TRBV7-2 with TRBJ2-5, with 9 bases identical to TRBD2. The CDR3 spans 18 residues. The germline V gene has CDR1 SGHTA and CDR2 FQGNSA. The J segment lost 0 bases and the V segment lost 0 bases, leaving 8 bases of the junction unmatched.

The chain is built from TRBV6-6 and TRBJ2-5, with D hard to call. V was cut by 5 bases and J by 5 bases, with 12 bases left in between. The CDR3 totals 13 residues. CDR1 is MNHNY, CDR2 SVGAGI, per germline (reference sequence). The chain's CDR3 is CASSLRRLETQYF. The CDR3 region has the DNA TGTGCCAGCAGTCTCCGAAGACTCGAGACCCAGTACTTC.

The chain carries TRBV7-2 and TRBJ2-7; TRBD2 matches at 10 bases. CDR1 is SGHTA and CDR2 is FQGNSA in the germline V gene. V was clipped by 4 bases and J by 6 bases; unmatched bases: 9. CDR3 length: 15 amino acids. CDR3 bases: TGTGCCAGCAGCTCGGCGCTAGCGGGAGCCGCCGAGCAGTACTTC. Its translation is CASSSALAGAAEQYF.

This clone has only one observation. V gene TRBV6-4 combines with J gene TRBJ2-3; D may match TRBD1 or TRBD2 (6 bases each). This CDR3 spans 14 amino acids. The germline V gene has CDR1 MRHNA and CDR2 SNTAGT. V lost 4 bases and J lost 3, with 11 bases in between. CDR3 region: CASSGGGLTDTQYF. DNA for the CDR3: TGTGCCAGCAGTGGAGGGGGGTTGACAGATACGCAGTATTTT.

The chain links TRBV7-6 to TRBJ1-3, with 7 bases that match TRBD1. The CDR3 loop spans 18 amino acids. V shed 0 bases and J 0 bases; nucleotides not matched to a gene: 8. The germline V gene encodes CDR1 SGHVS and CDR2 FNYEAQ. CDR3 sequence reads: CASSLARPGGTSGNTIYF. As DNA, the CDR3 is TGTGCCAGCAGCTTAGCGAGGCCAGGGGGAACCTCTGGAAACACCATATATTTT.